Below, 2 T cell receptor beta chains from the same sample are listed, as sequenced in a study of T cell responses to AZD1222 COVID-19 vaccine. Generated by immunoSEQ multiplex PCR, the TCRdb table keeps only in-frame clones and is missing some. The sample lists roughly 180,000 clones; 87% were seen once. Source: peripheral blood, taken on day 0 of AZD1222 vaccination. The receptors shown here come from an adult in good health.

The J gene is TRBJ1-5, the V gene TRBV5-1; D might be TRBD1 (6 bases). This CDR3 comprises 15 residues. Trimming shortened V by 0 bases and J by 7 bases, and 14 bases separated the two germline ends. Germline V lookup: CDR1 SGHRS, CDR2 YFSETQ. The chain's CDR3 is CASSLGAGAWQPQHF. CDR3 coding DNA: TGCGCCAGCAGCTTGGGTGCAGGGGCCTGGCAGCCCCAGCATTTT. The whole variable domain, remainder taken from reference TRBV5-1 and TRBJ1-5, is KAGVTQTPRYLIKTRGQQVTLSCSPISGHRSVSWYQQTPGQGLQFLFEYFSETQRNKGNFPGRFSGRQFSNSRSEMNVSTLELGDSALYLCASSLGAGAWQPQHFGDGTRLSIL.

This clone appeared once. The V gene is TRBV19, the J gene TRBJ2-7, with D tentatively TRBD1 or TRBD2 (7 bases each). V was pared by 5 bases and J by 0 bases, with 17 bases between. The germline V gene has CDR1 LNHDA and CDR2 SQIVND (reference sequence). This CDR3 is 16 amino acids long. The CDR3, as DNA: TGTGCCAGTAGTCCAGGGGGGCGGGAGATCTCCTACGAGCAGTACTTC. Encoded protein: CASSPGGREISYEQYF. Full variable domain (remainder filled in from reference TRBV19 and TRBJ2-7): DGGITQSPKYLFRKEGQNVTLSCEQNLNHDAMYWYRQDPGQGLRLIYYSQIVNDFQKGDIAEGYSVSREKKESFPLTVTSAQKNPTAFYLCASSPGGREISYEQYFGPGTRLTVT.